This T cell receptor beta chain derives from a study of cytomegalovirus exposure and HLA in healthy donors. About the research overall: Earlier results showed approximately 120 million unique TCR beta sequences derived from roughly 190 million T cells. Out of a few hundred genotyped donors, approximately 84% belonged to the Caucasian-associated ancestry cluster. General study points: The study listed roughly 160 cytomegalovirus-associated TCR beta chains.

Of note for this clone: Its matching antigen is unknown.

It was with 60 Vbeta and 13 Jbeta primers that the PCR ran. This table comes from immunoSEQ multiplex PCR, and its TCRdb copy is limited to in-frame clones, with some not included. Among some 150,000 clones listed, around 85% were seen once. The CDR3 is 16 amino acids. CDR1 is MNHEY and CDR2 is SMNVEV in the germline V gene (reference sequence). Unmatched junction bases numbered 12, after V lost 5 bases and J lost 3 bases. The chain employs TRBV27 and TRBJ2-5, with 7 bases identical to TRBD1. The origin of this receptor is a woman aged 25 to 39 in good health and CMV-seronegative. Specimen: PBMCs. CDR3 sequence: CASSNRFRGLEETQYF. The CDR3 bases are TGTGCCAGCAGTAACAGATTCAGGGGGTTGGAAGAGACCCAGTACTTC.